This T cell receptor beta chain was recovered during a study of human T cells and chemical hapten exposure. Study overall: Patients having alopecia areata, totalis or universalis were mostly female.

Time point specified: patch test 1, 2 weeks after DPC sensitization. Noted treatment: therapeutic diphenylcyclopropenone sensitization with weekly scalp DPC. At least ten counts were recorded for this clonotype. Its antigen is still unknown. TCRdb called the RACE reads again in MiXCR, with one record for every CDR3 protein. The top ten clones hold approximately 4% of a sample with around 100,000 distinct CDR3 sequences, roughly 9.6% of them seen once. Germline CDR1 reads MGHRA; CDR2 reads YSYEKL. Trimming took 0 bases from V and 1 from J, leaving 13 bases between them. The CDR3 contains 17 residues. Points from the study as a whole: Significantly more large CDR3 similarity clusters arose among expanded TCRs than among controls.

The source material was whole blood, sampled in connection with sensitization to the hapten diphenylcyclopropenone (DPC). The chain is built from TRBV4-1 and TRBJ2-4, with D perhaps assigned TRBD1 or TRBD2 (5 bases each). The receptor was isolated from a woman aged 40 to 50 with alopecia areata. Some clones in this sample may be carry-over from other donors' samples. CDR3 residues: CASSQDRGRVAKNIQYF. CDR3 DNA sequence: TGCGCCAGCAGCCAAGATCGGGGCAGGGTCGCCAAAAACATTCAGTACTTC.